Presented here are 26 T cell receptor beta chains from one specimen sequenced in a study of early T cells in non-severe SARS-CoV-2 infection. TCRdb re-called the 5' RACE reads through MiXCR, storing one row per CDR3 protein. This table has approximately 67,000 distinct CDR3 sequences, roughly 12% appearing once. Sequencing input: whole blood. The receptors shown here come from an adult who was a healthcare worker with PCR-confirmed SARS-CoV-2 infection or an uninfected control (not recorded which).

This clonotype came up many times. This chain links TRBV12-3 or TRBV12-4 with TRBJ2-1, with 8 positions matching TRBD2. V lost 6 bases to trimming and J lost 2 bases; unmatched junction nucleotides: 6. The CDR3 runs to 15 residues. DNA of the CDR3: TGTGCCAGCAGCCTTACGGGACTAGCCTACAATGAGCAGTTCTTC. Translation gives CASSLTGLAYNEQFF.

This clonotype was detected ten times or more. The V gene is TRBV6-6, the J gene TRBJ2-7; a weak D match, TRBD1 (5 bases). In germline, CDR1 is MNHNY, CDR2 SVGAGI (reference sequence). The CDR3 is 12 residues long. V gave up 8 bases and J gave up 2 bases, with 10 bases separating them. The DNA for the CDR3 is TGTGCCAGCCAGGGCCGGACCTACGAGCAGTACTTC. This translates into CASQGRTYEQYF.

Many counts were recorded for this clonotype. The CDR3 region is CSARRELAETQYF. CDR3 DNA sequence: TGCAGCGCCCGAAGGGAGTTGGCAGAGACCCAGTACTTC. The gene calls are TRBV29-1 and TRBJ2-5; weak D call: TRBD2 (5 bases). The CDR3 sequence is 13 residues long. Trimming left V 7 bases short and J 4 bases short, with 16 bases between. CDR1 and CDR2 from the germline V gene are SQVTM and ANQGSEA.

The V and J genes are TRBV6-5 and TRBJ2-7; 7 bases fit TRBD2. This CDR3 comprises 14 residues. The V gene's germline CDR1 is MNHEY and CDR2 SVGAGI. Losses at the gene ends were 0 bases for V and 2 bases for J; bases not matched to a gene: 1. The CDR3: CASSYSAGAYEQYF. The CDR3 nucleotides are TGTGCCAGCAGTTACTCGGCGGGGGCCTACGAGCAGTACTTC.

The V and J genes are TRBV5-1 and TRBJ2-2; D not certain. Germline V CDR1 and CDR2: SGHRS, YFSETQ. The CDR3 is made up of 16 amino acids. Trimming removed 0 bases at V and 0 bases at J, with 9 bases between. This CDR3 is CASSLAVSANTGELFF. The CDR3 region has the DNA TGCGCCAGCAGCTTGGCCGTCAGCGCGAACACCGGGGAGCTGTTTTTT.

This clonotype was picked up a small number of times. CDR3 sequence (DNA): TGTGCCAGCCAGGACCCTCCTGGAAACACCATATATTTT. It translates to CASQDPPGNTIYF. The chain joins TRBV5-6 to TRBJ1-3; unclear D gene. The CDR3 totals 13 residues. CDR1 and CDR2 from the germline V gene are SGHDT and YYEEEE. With 7 bases removed from V and 2 bases from J, the gap between germline ends came to 10 bases.

This clonotype came up many times. The chain couples TRBV4-1 to TRBJ2-6, with D unclear. The CDR3 runs to 16 residues. Germline values: CDR1 MGHRA, CDR2 YSYEKL. V was trimmed by 1 base and J by 0 bases, leaving 7 bases between them. CDR3 in DNA: TGCGCCAGCAGCCAAGCGGTTGGCTCTGGGGCCAACGTCCTGACTTTC. Translating it yields CASSQAVGSGANVLTF.

This clonotype came up a few times. The chain employs TRBV6-1 and TRBJ2-3; the match to TRBD2 covers 9 bases. The V gene end was trimmed by 8 bases and the J gene end by 3 bases; junction bases not matched to a gene: 6. The germline gives CDR1 MNHNS, CDR2 SASEGT. The CDR3 is 14 residues long. Here the CDR3 DNA reads TGTGCCAGCTGGACCAGCGGGGGGACAGATACGCAGTATTTT. It specifies CASWTSGGTDTQYF.

This clonotype was seen at least ten times. The chain is built from TRBV29-1 and TRBJ1-1; 11 bases are shared with TRBD1. CDR3 length: 14 amino acids. CDR1 SQVTM and CDR2 ANQGSEA come from the germline V gene. The V and J ends lost 7 bases and 2 bases, in that order; junction bases with no gene match: 6. The CDR3 sequence: CSDKDRGLNTEAFF. CDR3 bases: TGCAGCGACAAGGACAGGGGGCTTAACACTGAAGCTTTCTTT. Full variable domain (rest looked up from reference TRBV29-1 and TRBJ1-1): SAVISQKPSRDICQRGTSLTIQCQVDSQVTMMFWYRQQPGQSLTLIATANQGSEATYESGFVIDKFPISRPNLTFSTLTVSNMSPEDSSIYLCSDKDRGLNTEAFFGQGTRLTVV.

This clonotype was seen repeatedly, ten times or more. The rearrangement uses TRBV18 and TRBJ1-6; no clear D gene. Germline CDR1 is KGHSH and CDR2 is LQKENI. The CDR3 covers 16 residues. V lost 2 bases to trimming and J lost 12 bases, with 20 bases between them. Here the CDR3 reads CASSPSEPGGRRPLHF. For the CDR3, the DNA is TGTGCCAGCTCACCATCGGAACCGGGAGGCCGTAGACCCCTCCACTTT.

This clonotype was recorded many times. Here the CDR3 DNA reads TGTGCCAGCAGCTTAAGTAGGGTAGCGGCAAGCACAGATACGCAGTATTTT. Protein product: CASSLSRVAASTDTQYF. The gene calls are TRBV7-9 and TRBJ2-3; TRBD2 is a possible D gene (6 bases). The V gene's germline CDR1 is SEHNR and CDR2 FQNEAQ (reference sequence). The V gene lost 2 bases and the J gene lost 0 bases, with 15 bases spanning the gap. The CDR3 covers 17 residues.

This clonotype was detected only a few times. CDR3 sequence reads: CSVALLAGYQETQYF. CDR3 DNA: TGCAGCGTCGCCCTCCTGGCAGGCTACCAAGAGACCCAGTACTTC. The rearrangement links TRBV29-1 to TRBJ2-5; D unresolved. This CDR3 region has 15 residues. CDR1 is SQVTM, CDR2 ANQGSEA, per germline. Deletions cut 6 bases from V and 0 bases from J, with 17 bases between.

This clonotype was counted many times. This sequence joins TRBV6-2 or TRBV6-3 and TRBJ1-2, with D perhaps TRBD1 (5 bases). This CDR3 has 11 amino acids. Between the trimmed V and J ends, which lost 7 bases and 7 bases, there was a span of 10 bases. The germline V gene has CDR1 MNHEY and CDR2 SVGEGT. CDR3 region: CASKNQGGYTF. The CDR3 DNA reads TGTGCCAGCAAGAACCAGGGTGGCTACACCTTC.

The chain recombines TRBV5-5 with TRBJ2-3; D is unresolved. V was cut by 0 bases and J by 8 bases, with 10 bases left in between. The CDR3 covers 13 residues. Germline V CDR1 and CDR2: SGHKS, YYEKEE (reference sequence). The CDR3 sequence: CASSLADESTQYF. CDR3 bases: TGTGCCAGCAGCTTGGCCGACGAAAGTACGCAGTATTTT.

This clonotype was seen ten or more times. CDR3 amino acids: CASSRQTSGKPYEQYF. DNA of the CDR3: TGTGCCAGCAGCAGACAGACTAGCGGGAAACCATACGAGCAGTACTTC. V is TRBV12-3 or TRBV12-4 and J is TRBJ2-7, with 11 nucleotides matching TRBD2. V lost 6 bases to trimming and J lost 4 bases; unmatched junction nucleotides: 11. This CDR3 contains 16 residues.

This clonotype was counted many times. The chain links TRBV2 to TRBJ1-4; D possibly corresponds to TRBD1 (6 bases). This CDR3 contains 17 residues. V was pared by 5 bases and J by 8 bases, with 24 bases between. Germline-derived CDR1 and CDR2 are SNHLY and FYNNEI. The CDR3 spells CASSSPRGQSGAEKLFF. The CDR3 DNA is TGTGCCAGCAGTTCCCCCCGAGGACAGTCTGGGGCGGAAAAACTGTTTTTT.

This clonotype was detected many times. The chain uses TRBV6-2 or TRBV6-3 and TRBJ2-1; TRBD2 matches at 10 bases. V lost 7 bases and J lost 9; bases outside the gene matches: 12. Germline CDR1 MNHEY, CDR2 SVGEGT. This CDR3 has 15 residues. This CDR3 is CASTSLAGVIGEQFF. Written as DNA, the CDR3 is TGTGCCAGCACTTCCCTAGCGGGAGTTATTGGTGAGCAGTTCTTC.

This clonotype has just a few counts. The CDR3 DNA is TGTGCCAGCAGCACCGGGACTAGAGCTGACACCGGGGAGCTGTTTTTT. Encoded protein: CASSTGTRADTGELFF. This chain links TRBV12-3 or TRBV12-4 with TRBJ2-2, with 8 bases identical to TRBD2. After removal of 6 bases from V and 3 bases from J, the junction contained 9 bases not matched to a gene. CDR3 size: 16 residues.

This clonotype came up many times. The V call is TRBV12-3 or TRBV12-4, the J call TRBJ2-5; weak D call: TRBD2 (6 bases). The CDR3 covers 15 residues. Trimming stripped 4 bases from V and 2 bases from J, with 14 bases between. The CDR3 region has the DNA TGTGCCAGCAGTTCCTTAGCGGACTTACAAGAGACCCAGTACTTC. This codes for CASSSLADLQETQYF.

There are many counts of this clonotype. The rearrangement joins TRBV2 to TRBJ1-1; D unresolved. This CDR3 comprises 14 residues. The germline gives CDR1 SNHLY, CDR2 FYNNEI. Trimming stripped 2 bases from V and 1 base from J, with 8 bases between. The CDR3 DNA reads as TGTGCCAGCAGTGAATACGGGGAGAACACTGAAGCTTTCTTT. It is translated as CASSEYGENTEAFF.

The chain uses TRBV20-1 and TRBJ1-1; D is unclear. This CDR3 spans 14 amino acids. Trimming shortened V by 1 base and J by 4 bases, and 13 bases separated the two germline ends. The germline V gene encodes CDR1 DFQATT and CDR2 SNEGSKA (reference sequence). CDR3 residues: CSARGGNTVTEAFF. The CDR3 bases are TGCAGTGCTAGAGGAGGGAACACGGTCACTGAAGCTTTCTTT.

This clonotype has ten or more counts. The chain combines TRBV12-3 or TRBV12-4 with TRBJ1-2; TRBD1 matches 11 bases. There are 12 residues in the CDR3. J lost 14 bases, V lost 5 bases, and 7 bases had no gene match. In nucleotides, the CDR3 is TGTGCCAGCAGTCTCGGGACAGGGGGATATACCTTC. Its translation: CASSLGTGGYTF.

At least ten counts were recorded for this clonotype. This sequence joins TRBV14 and TRBJ2-4; 12 nucleotides align to TRBD2. CDR1 is SGHDN, CDR2 FVKESK, per germline. The ends lost 0 bases at V and 2 bases at J; junction bases unmatched: 8. There are 19 residues in the CDR3. In DNA, the CDR3 is TGTGCCAGCAGCCAAGATTGTCTAGCGGGGGGGCTTTCCAAAAACATTCAGTACTTC. Its translation is CASSQDCLAGGLSKNIQYF.

The genes are TRBV7-9 and TRBJ2-7; D ambiguous. The V end lost 5 bases, the J end lost 4 bases, and 9 bases lay between the germline ends. Germline V gene data show CDR1 as SEHNR and CDR2 as FQNEAQ (reference sequence). The CDR3 runs 12 residues. In nucleotides, the CDR3 is TGTGCCAGCAGCCCCGCCGAATACGAGCAGTACTTC. This encodes CASSPAEYEQYF.

The chain employs TRBV6-5 and TRBJ2-5, with D possibly matching TRBD2 (6 bases). CDR1 is MNHEY, CDR2 SVGAGI, per germline. CDR3 length: 14 residues. Trimming removed 6 bases at V and 7 bases at J, with 18 bases between. DNA for the CDR3: TGTGCCAGCAGGGGGAGGATGGGACTGGGGACCCAGTACTTC. It is translated as CASRGRMGLGTQYF.

This clonotype was recorded at least ten times. The V call is TRBV28, the J call TRBJ2-7; D might be TRBD1 (5 bases). The CDR3 runs to 14 residues. CDR1 MDHEN and CDR2 SYDVKM come from the germline V gene. Trimming cost V 1 base and J 4 bases, with 11 bases left between them. CDR3 in amino acids: CASSLLPGLYEQYF. The CDR3 DNA sequence: TGTGCCAGCAGTTTATTGCCAGGGTTGTACGAGCAGTACTTC.